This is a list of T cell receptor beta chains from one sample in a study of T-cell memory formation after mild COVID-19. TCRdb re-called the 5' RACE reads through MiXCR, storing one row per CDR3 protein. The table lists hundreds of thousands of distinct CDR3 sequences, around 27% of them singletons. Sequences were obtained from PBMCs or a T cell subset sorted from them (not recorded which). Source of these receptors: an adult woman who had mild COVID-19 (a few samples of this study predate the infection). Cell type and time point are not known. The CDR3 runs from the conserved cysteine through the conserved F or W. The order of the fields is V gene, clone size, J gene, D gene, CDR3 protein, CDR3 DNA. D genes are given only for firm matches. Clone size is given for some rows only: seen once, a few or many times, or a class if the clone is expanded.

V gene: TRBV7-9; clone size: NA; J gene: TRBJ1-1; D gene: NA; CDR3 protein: CASSPPLAGALNTEAFF; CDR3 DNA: TGTGCCAGCAGCCCACCCCTGGCGGGAGCCCTTAACACTGAAGCTTTCTTT
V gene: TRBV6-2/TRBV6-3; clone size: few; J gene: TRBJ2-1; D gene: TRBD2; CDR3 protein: CASALPGLAGREQFF; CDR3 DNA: TGTGCCAGCGCACTTCCGGGACTAGCGGGTAGGGAGCAGTTCTTC
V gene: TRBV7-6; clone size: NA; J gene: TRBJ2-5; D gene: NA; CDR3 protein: CASSPPGPPGETQYF; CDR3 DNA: TGTGCCAGCAGCCCACCGGGACCACCGGGGGAGACCCAGTACTTC
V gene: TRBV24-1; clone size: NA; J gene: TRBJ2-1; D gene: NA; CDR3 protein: CATSGGPSYNEQFF; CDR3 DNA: TGTGCCACTAGTGGAGGGCCCTCCTACAATGAGCAGTTCTTC
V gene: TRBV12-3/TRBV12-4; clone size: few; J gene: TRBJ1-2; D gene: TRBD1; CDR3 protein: CASSLETGIYGYTF; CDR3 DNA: TGTGCCAGCAGTTTAGAGACAGGGATCTATGGCTACACCTTC
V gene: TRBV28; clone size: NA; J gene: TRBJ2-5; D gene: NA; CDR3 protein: CASSFLGQAEETQYF; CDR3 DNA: TGTGCCAGCAGTTTCCTTGGGCAGGCTGAAGAGACCCAGTACTTC
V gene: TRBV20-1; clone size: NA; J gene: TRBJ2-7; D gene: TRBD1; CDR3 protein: CSATGQGLYEQYF; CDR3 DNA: TGCAGTGCTACCGGACAGGGCCTCTACGAGCAGTACTTC
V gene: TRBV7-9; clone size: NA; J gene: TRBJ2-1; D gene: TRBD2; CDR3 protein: CASSAQGKLTGTSTRNEQFF; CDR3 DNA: TGTGCCAGCAGCGCGCAAGGTAAACTTACCGGGACTAGCACAAGGAATGAGCAGTTCTTC
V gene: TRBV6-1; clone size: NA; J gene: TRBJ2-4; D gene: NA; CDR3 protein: CASSEAEGVAKNIQYF; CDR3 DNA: TGTGCCAGCAGTGAAGCGGAGGGGGTAGCCAAAAACATTCAGTACTTC
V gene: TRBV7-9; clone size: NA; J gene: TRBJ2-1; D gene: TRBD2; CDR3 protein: CASSPRTSGRAFVSSSYNEQFF; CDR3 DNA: TGTGCCAGCAGCCCGAGGACTAGCGGGAGGGCCTTTGTTTCGAGCTCCTACAATGAGCAGTTCTTC
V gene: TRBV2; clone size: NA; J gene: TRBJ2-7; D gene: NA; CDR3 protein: CASSDFDSYEQYF; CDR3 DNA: TGTGCCAGCAGTGATTTTGACTCCTACGAGCAGTACTTC
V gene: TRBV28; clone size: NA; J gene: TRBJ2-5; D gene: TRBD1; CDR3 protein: CATASPNRGDF; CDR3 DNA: TGTGCCACCGCGAGCCCCAACAGGGGGGACTTC
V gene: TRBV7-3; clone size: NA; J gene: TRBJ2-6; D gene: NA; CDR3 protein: CASSLDPGGANVLTF; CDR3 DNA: TGTGCCAGCAGCTTAGACCCAGGGGGGGCCAACGTCCTGACTTTC
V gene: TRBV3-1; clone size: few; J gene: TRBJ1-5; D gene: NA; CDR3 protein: CASSRTEKEPQHF; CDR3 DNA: TGTGCCAGCAGCCGGACGGAGAAAGAGCCCCAGCATTTT
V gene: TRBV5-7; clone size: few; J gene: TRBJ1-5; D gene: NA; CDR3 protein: CASSLETDQGGGNQPQHF; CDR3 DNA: TGTGCCAGCAGCTTGGAGACAGACCAGGGTGGCGGCAATCAGCCCCAGCATTTT
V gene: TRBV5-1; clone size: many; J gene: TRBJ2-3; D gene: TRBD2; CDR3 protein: CASSNGLAGSTDTQYF; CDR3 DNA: TGCGCCAGCAGCAACGGACTAGCTGGGAGCACAGATACGCAGTATTTT
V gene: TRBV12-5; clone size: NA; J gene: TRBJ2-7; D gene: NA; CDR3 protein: CASRSGSTYEQYF; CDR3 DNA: TGTGCTAGTCGATCCGGGAGCACCTACGAGCAGTACTTC
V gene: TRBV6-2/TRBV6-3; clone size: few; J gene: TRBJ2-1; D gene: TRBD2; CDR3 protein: CASSQGLAGDNEQFF; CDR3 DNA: TGTGCCAGCAGCCAGGGACTAGCGGGAGACAATGAGCAGTTCTTC
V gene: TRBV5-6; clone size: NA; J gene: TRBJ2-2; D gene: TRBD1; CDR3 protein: CASSFGQDRSELFF; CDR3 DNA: TGTGCCAGCAGCTTCGGACAGGACCGATCTGAGCTGTTTTTT
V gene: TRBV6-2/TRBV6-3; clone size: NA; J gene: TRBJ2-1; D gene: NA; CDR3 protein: CASSYLPREQFF; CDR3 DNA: TGTGCCAGCAGTTATCTACCTAGGGAGCAGTTCTTC
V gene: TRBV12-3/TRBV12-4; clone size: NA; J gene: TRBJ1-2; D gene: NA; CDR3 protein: CASNILRVGNYTF; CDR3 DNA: TGTGCCAGCAACATTCTTCGCGTGGGGAACTACACCTTC
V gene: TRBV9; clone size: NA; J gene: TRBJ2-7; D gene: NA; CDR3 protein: CASSVGRDYEQYF; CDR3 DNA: TGTGCCAGCAGCGTAGGCAGGGACTACGAGCAGTACTTC
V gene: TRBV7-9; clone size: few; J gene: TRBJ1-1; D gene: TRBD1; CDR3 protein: CASSPLAGGLDTEAFF; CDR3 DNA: TGTGCCAGCAGCCCTTTAGCAGGGGGCTTGGACACTGAAGCTTTCTTT
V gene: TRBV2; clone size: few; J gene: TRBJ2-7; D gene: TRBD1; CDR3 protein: CASMAGQGSSEQYF; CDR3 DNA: TGTGCCAGCATGGCGGGACAGGGTTCTTCGGAGCAGTACTTC
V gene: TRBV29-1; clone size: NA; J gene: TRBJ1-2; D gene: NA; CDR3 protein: CSVEEGGGGYTF; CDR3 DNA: TGCAGCGTTGAAGAGGGGGGAGGAGGCTACACCTTC
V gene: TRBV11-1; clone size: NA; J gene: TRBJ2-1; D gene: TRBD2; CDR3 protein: CASSSAGTSEHEQFF; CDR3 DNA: TGTGCCAGCAGCTCAGCGGGGACTAGCGAGCATGAGCAGTTCTTC
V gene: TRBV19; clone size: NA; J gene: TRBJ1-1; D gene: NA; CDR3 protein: CASSIDRGGDTEAFF; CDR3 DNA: TGTGCCAGTAGTATAGATCGCGGGGGGGATACTGAAGCTTTCTTT
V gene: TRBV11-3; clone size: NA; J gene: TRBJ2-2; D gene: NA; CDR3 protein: CASSYSLVGGTGELFF; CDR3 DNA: TGTGCCAGCAGCTACTCTCTCGTGGGGGGCACCGGGGAGCTGTTTTTT
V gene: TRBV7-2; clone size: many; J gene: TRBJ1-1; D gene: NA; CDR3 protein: CASSLTGRTEAFF; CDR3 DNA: TGTGCCAGCAGCTTAACAGGACGAACTGAAGCTTTCTTT
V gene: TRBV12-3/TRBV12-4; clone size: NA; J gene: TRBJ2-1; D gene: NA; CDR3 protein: CASTPAEYHEQFF; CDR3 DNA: TGTGCCAGCACCCCAGCGGAGTACCATGAGCAGTTCTTC
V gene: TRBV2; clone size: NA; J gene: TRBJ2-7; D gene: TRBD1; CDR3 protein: CASIRDREYEQYF; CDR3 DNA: TGTGCCAGCATTCGGGACAGGGAGTACGAGCAGTACTTC
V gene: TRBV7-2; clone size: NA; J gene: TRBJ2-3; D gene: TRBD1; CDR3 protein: CASSKSGTGASDTQYF; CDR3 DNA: TGTGCCAGCAGCAAATCCGGGACAGGGGCCTCAGATACGCAGTATTTT